A selection of T cell receptor beta chains follows, all from one sample in a study of cytomegalovirus exposure and HLA in healthy donors. The data were produced by immunoSEQ multiplex PCR, yet TCRdb's version contains in-frame clones alone and is incomplete. Of some 140,000 clones listed, about three quarters are singletons. Sample: PBMCs. These receptors all come from a female donor in good health and CMV-seropositive. Both conserved end residues are part of each CDR3. The D gene is left open where the match is weak. Clone size is not always given. Where it is, it says once, few, many or a class for expanded clones.

CDR3	DNA	size	J	D	V
CASSPTGTSSGANVLTF	TGCGCCAGCAGCCCGACAGGGACCAGCTCTGGGGCCAACGTCCTGACTTTC	NA	TRBJ2-6	TRBD1	TRBV4-1
CSVAFSGGYGYTF	TGCAGCGTTGCGTTCTCCGGGGGCTATGGCTACACCTTC	NA	TRBJ1-2	NA	TRBV29-1
CASSFDRQSYEQYF	TGTGCCAGCAGCTTCGACCGACAGTCCTACGAGCAGTACTTC	NA	TRBJ2-7	NA	TRBV7-2
CASSLEGVGYNEQFF	TGCGCCAGCAGCTTGGAAGGGGTCGGCTACAATGAGCAGTTCTTC	NA	TRBJ2-1	NA	TRBV5-1
CASSPDSLNTEAFF	TGCGCCAGCAGCCCGGACAGCCTGAACACTGAAGCTTTCTTT	NA	TRBJ1-1	NA	TRBV5-1
CASSPSGGNYGYTF	TGTGCCAGCAGCCCTTCCGGGGGTAACTATGGCTACACCTTC	NA	TRBJ1-2	NA	TRBV5-4
CASSPDRDTEAFF	TGTGCCAGCTCCCCCGACAGAGACACTGAAGCTTTCTTT	NA	TRBJ1-1	NA	TRBV18
CASSQDNWNGRTKNIQYF	TGCGCCAGCAGCCAAGATAATTGGAACGGGAGGACCAAAAACATTCAGTACTTC	NA	TRBJ2-4	TRBD2	TRBV4-1
CASSFASRDTQYF	TGTGCCAGCAGCTTCGCTAGCAGAGATACGCAGTATTTT	NA	TRBJ2-3	NA	TRBV7-6
CASSEPSSITHTEAFF	TGCGCCAGCAGTGAGCCGAGTTCCATCACTCACACTGAAGCTTTCTTT	NA	TRBJ1-1	NA	TRBV10-2
CASSLNTNTGELFF	TGTGCCAGCAGCTTAAACACCAACACCGGGGAGCTGTTTTTT	once	TRBJ2-2	NA	TRBV7-3
CASSLGTNTGELFF	TGTGCCAGCAGCTTGGGGACAAACACCGGGGAGCTGTTTTTT	NA	TRBJ2-2	NA	TRBV7-7
CSVERGLSGNTIYF	TGCAGCGTTGAAAGGGGACTCTCTGGAAACACCATATATTTT	NA	TRBJ1-3	NA	TRBV29-1
CASSSTGVEEQYF	TGTGCCAGCAGTTCGACAGGGGTGGAAGAGCAGTACTTC	NA	TRBJ2-7	TRBD1	TRBV28
CASSEFRDREAFF	TGTGCCAGCAGTGAATTCCGGGACAGAGAAGCTTTCTTT	NA	TRBJ1-1	TRBD1	TRBV2
CASSEPTGSTDTQYF	TGTGCCAGCAGCGAGCCGACAGGGTCCACAGATACGCAGTATTTT	NA	TRBJ2-3	TRBD1	TRBV9
CASTRGNTEAFF	TGTGCCAGCACCCGGGGGAACACTGAAGCTTTCTTT	NA	TRBJ1-1	NA	TRBV6-1
CASSPGRGRGAEAFF	TGCGCCAGCAGCCCCGGTAGGGGCAGGGGGGCTGAAGCTTTCTTT	NA	TRBJ1-1	TRBD1	TRBV5-1
CATSRTGTSVHNEQFF	TGTGCCACCAGCAGAACCGGGACTAGCGTACACAATGAGCAGTTCTTC	NA	TRBJ2-1	TRBD2	TRBV15
CASSLVSAGLLDEQYF	TGTGCCAGCAGCTTAGTTTCTGCAGGGTTGCTCGACGAGCAGTACTTC	NA	TRBJ2-7	NA	TRBV7-9
CATPGPTRGRWGYTF	TGTGCCACTCCCGGGCCCACCAGGGGGAGGTGGGGCTACACCTTC	NA	TRBJ1-2	TRBD1	TRBV11-2
CASSLGQGSEQFF	TGTGCCAGCAGCTTAGGACAGGGGAGTGAGCAGTTCTTC	NA	TRBJ2-1	TRBD1	TRBV7-9
CASSTKTGEDGIQYF	TGTGCCAGCAGCACAAAGACAGGGGAGGACGGCATTCAGTACTTC	NA	TRBJ2-4	TRBD1	TRBV5-4
CASSGERPGTGAFF	TGTGCCAGCAGCGGCGAACGACCCGGGACAGGAGCTTTCTTT	NA	TRBJ1-1	TRBD1	TRBV5-4
CASTGGVAGGETQYF	TGTGCCAGCACCGGGGGAGTAGCGGGGGGGGAGACCCAGTACTTC	NA	TRBJ2-5	TRBD2	TRBV28
CASRDTSGGTYEQYF	TGTGCCAGCAGGGATACTAGCGGGGGGACCTACGAGCAGTACTTC	NA	TRBJ2-7	TRBD2	TRBV7-2
CASSPGSSDTQYF	TGTGCCAGCAGTCCCGGGAGTTCAGATACGCAGTATTTT	NA	TRBJ2-3	NA	TRBV27
CAAKVLGTSGGALSYNEQFF	TGTGCCGCCAAAGTTCTAGGGACTAGCGGGGGGGCCTTGTCCTACAATGAGCAGTTCTTC	NA	TRBJ2-1	TRBD2	TRBV30
CASSATRGEQYF	TGTGCCAGCAGCGCCACGAGGGGGGAGCAGTACTTC	NA	TRBJ2-7	NA	TRBV7-6
CASSLGRLKETQYF	TGCGCCAGCAGCTTGGGGAGACTTAAAGAGACCCAGTACTTC	NA	TRBJ2-5	NA	TRBV5-1
CASSPSVEQYF	TGTGCCAGCAGCCCCTCTGTCGAGCAGTACTTC	NA	TRBJ2-7	NA	TRBV7-9
CASSLGSSYNSPLHF	TGTGCCAGCAGCTTAGGGAGCTCCTATAATTCACCCCTCCACTTT	NA	TRBJ1-6	NA	TRBV7-9
CASTNRGAYEQYF	TGTGCCAGTACCAACAGGGGGGCCTACGAGCAGTACTTC	NA	TRBJ2-7	TRBD1	TRBV19
CASSLNGLAGGEQYF	TGTGCCAGCAGCTTGAATGGACTAGCGGGAGGCGAGCAGTACTTC	NA	TRBJ2-7	TRBD2	TRBV7-2
CASSLFTSGHYYF	TGTGCCAGCAGCCTATTTACCTCGGGACACTACTACTTC	NA	TRBJ2-5	NA	TRBV7-2
CASSQTAGANGDEQFF	TGCGCCAGCAGCCAAACAGCGGGGGCAAATGGGGATGAGCAGTTCTTC	NA	TRBJ2-1	TRBD2	TRBV4-1
CASSLVVGASFGELFF	TGCGCCAGCAGCTTGGTTGTTGGGGCCTCATTCGGGGAGCTGTTTTTT	NA	TRBJ2-2	NA	TRBV5-1
CASSEDWAPGQGDSEQYF	TGTGCCAGCAGTGAAGATTGGGCTCCGGGACAGGGGGATTCCGAGCAGTACTTC	NA	TRBJ2-7	TRBD1	TRBV2
CASSLQWGGSYSYEQYF	TGCGCCAGCAGCCTCCAATGGGGCGGGAGTTACTCCTACGAGCAGTACTTC	NA	TRBJ2-7	TRBD2	TRBV4-1
CASSLGDSIGELFF	TGTGCCAGTAGTCTGGGAGATAGCATCGGGGAGCTGTTTTTT	NA	TRBJ2-2	NA	TRBV19
CASSYSPDGGTDTQYF	TGTGCCAGCAGTTACTCTCCCGACGGGGGCACAGATACGCAGTATTTT	NA	TRBJ2-3	NA	TRBV6-5
CASSQEGGYGYTF	TGCGCCAGCAGCCAAGAGGGGGGGTATGGCTACACCTTC	NA	TRBJ1-2	NA	TRBV4-1
CASGGAGSGWNEQYF	TGTGCCAGCGGAGGGGCAGGTAGCGGGTGGAACGAGCAGTACTTC	few	TRBJ2-7	TRBD2	TRBV28
CASKSMGGYYGYTF	TGTGCCAGCAAATCGATGGGGGGTTACTATGGCTACACCTTC	NA	TRBJ1-2	NA	TRBV27
CASSLSFGGLPSYNEQFF	TGTGCCAGCAGCTTATCCTTCGGGGGACTTCCCTCCTACAATGAGCAGTTCTTC	NA	TRBJ2-1	NA	TRBV7-2
CASSQEGDWGRMAF	TGCGCCAGCAGCCAAGAAGGAGACTGGGGCAGAATGGCCTTC	NA	TRBJ2-7	NA	TRBV4-1
CASTIGGQPQHF	TGTGCCAGCACAATCGGGGGTCAGCCCCAGCATTTT	NA	TRBJ1-5	NA	TRBV7-9
CASSLLAKNIQYF	TGTGCCAGCAGCCTCCTAGCCAAAAACATTCAGTACTTC	NA	TRBJ2-4	NA	TRBV7-8
CASSWDRGNYGYTF	TGTGCCAGCAGCTGGGACAGGGGTAACTATGGCTACACCTTC	NA	TRBJ1-2	TRBD1	TRBV5-4
CASSQEDTTYEQYF	TGCGCCAGCAGCCAAGAGGACACTACCTACGAGCAGTACTTC	NA	TRBJ2-7	NA	TRBV4-1
CASSLEGSSYNEQFF	TGTGCCAGCAGTTTGGAGGGGAGCTCCTACAATGAGCAGTTCTTC	NA	TRBJ2-1	NA	TRBV6-5
CASSSTGYGYPF	TGTGCCAGCAGTTCGACAGGGTATGGCTACCCCTTC	NA	TRBJ1-2	TRBD1	TRBV27
CASSQQGLGTEAFF	TGTGCCAGCAGTCAACAGGGATTGGGCACTGAAGCTTTCTTT	NA	TRBJ1-1	NA	TRBV2